This is a list of T cell receptor beta chains from one sample in a study of OX40 agonist ivuxolimab in advanced cancers. Assay: immunoSEQ multiplex PCR; the TCRdb copy retains only in-frame clones and omits some. Here the sample spans 68,000 or so clones, 86% being singletons. The starting material was CD4+ or CD8+ T cells sorted from blood, obtained in a trial of the OX40 agonist ivuxolimab. The receptor set was obtained from an adult with an advanced solid tumor such as melanoma, head and neck, liver or kidney cancer. Each CDR3 is given without its conserved first and last residue. Each record gives: J gene, V gene, CDR3 protein.

TRBJ2-3,TRBV10-2,ASSVISGSVADTQY
-,TRBV5-4,ASSRGLAYEQY
TRBJ2-1,TRBV18,ASPTRGEIMGGSYNEQF
TRBJ2-3,TRBV18,ASSLAGVFTDTQY
TRBJ2-4,TRBV29-1,SVGVTGADIQY
TRBJ2-2,TRBV7-9,ASSGYSTGELF
TRBJ2-1,TRBV5-6,ASSLERGEVYNEQF
TRBJ2-7,TRBV10-3,AISAGSYEQY
TRBJ1-1,TRBV19,ASSPWTGRGTEAF
TRBJ2-1,TRBV2,ASSADRGVDEQF
TRBJ1-1,TRBV28,ASSAAGVTEAF
TRBJ2-3,TRBV11-2,ASSRGAVDTQY
TRBJ2-7,TRBV9,ASSAQGWDEQY
TRBJ2-5,TRBV6-1,ASSANFLRDSQETQY
TRBJ2-7,TRBV7-9,ASSSARNEQY